The next 10 T cell receptor beta chains were all read from a single sample in a study of blood T cell repertoires in COVID-19. Profiled with immunoSEQ multiplex PCR; TCRdb holds only in-frame clones, not every one. Altogether around 300,000 clones are present, just under 90% being singletons, with the ten largest covering 1.9%. The sample was PBMCs or T cells enriched from blood (not recorded which). The receptors come from a woman aged 55 to 70 who had recovered from COVID-19.

The genes are TRBV21-1 and TRBJ1-2; the D segment call TRBD1 is taken from the table without a DNA check. TRBV21-1 is a pseudogene. The CDR3 has 16 amino acids. CDR3 nucleotide sequence: TGTGCCAGCAGCATCAGGGTGGCAACGACTAACTATGGCTACACCTTC. Its protein product is CASSIRVATTNYGYTF.

This clone has just one count. The CDR3 DNA is TGTGCCAGCAGCACTACTTATGGCTACACCTTC. Translation: CASSTTYGYTF. This sequence joins TRBV6-5 and TRBJ1-2; D not resolved. Germline CDR1 MNHEY, CDR2 SVGAGI. The CDR3 consists of 11 residues. The germline V and J ends were trimmed by 6 bases and 5 bases, with 7 bases remaining between them.

The chain employs TRBV29-1 and TRBJ2-5; tentatively, D is TRBD2 (5 bases). The CDR3 consists of 10 residues. The germline V and J ends were trimmed by 6 bases and 4 bases, with 6 bases remaining between them. The germline V gene has CDR1 SQVTM and CDR2 ANQGSEA. This CDR3 reads CSVGGETQYF. Written as DNA, the CDR3 is TGCAGCGTCGGAGGAGAGACCCAGTACTTC. Drawing the rest from reference TRBV29-1 and TRBJ2-5, the complete variable domain is SAVISQKPSRDICQRGTSLTIQCQVDSQVTMMFWYRQQPGQSLTLIATANQGSEATYESGFVIDKFPISRPNLTFSTLTVSNMSPEDSSIYLCSVGGETQYFGPGTRLLVL.

This clone was picked up one time. The V and J genes are TRBV6-5 and TRBJ1-1; possibly TRBD1 for D (5 bases). CDR1 MNHEY and CDR2 SVGAGI come from the germline V gene. There are 14 residues in the CDR3. V lost 1 base, J lost 5 bases, and 11 bases lay in between. The DNA of the CDR3 is TGTGCCAGCAGTTACTGGGAGGGGAGGACTGAAGCTTTCTTT. This codes for CASSYWEGRTEAFF.

This clone was seen a few times. The chain uses TRBV3-1 (or the pseudogene TRBV3-2) and TRBJ2-1, with 7 nucleotides matching TRBD1. CDR3 size: 13 residues. Germline V CDR1 and CDR2: LGHDT, YNNKEL (reference sequence). With V trimmed by 2 bases and J by 8 bases, 3 bases remained unmatched. The CDR3 DNA follows: TGTGCCAGCAGCCAACTACAGGGGTATGAGCAGTTCTTC. Translating it yields CASSQLQGYEQFF.

This rearrangement joins TRBV5-1 to TRBJ2-7; 10 bases are shared with TRBD2. V shed 0 bases and J 5 bases; nucleotides not matched to a gene: 8. From germline, CDR1 is SGHRS and CDR2 YFSETQ. The CDR3 length is 16 residues. The CDR3 protein is CASSLALAGSVDEQYF. CDR3 nucleotides: TGCGCCAGCAGCTTGGCACTAGCGGGGTCCGTGGACGAGCAGTACTTC.

The CDR3 loop reads CASSIRQGGEKLFF. In DNA, the CDR3 is TGTGCCAGCAGTATCCGACAGGGCGGGGAAAAACTGTTTTTT. The chain is built from TRBV28 and TRBJ1-4; TRBD1 agrees at 7 bases. Trimming cost V 5 bases and J 8 bases; bases outside gene matches: 8. Germline V CDR1 and CDR2: MDHEN, SYDVKM. CDR3 size: 14 residues.

The V and J genes are TRBV15 and TRBJ2-5; D is perhaps TRBD1 (6 bases). The CDR3 is 14 residues long. Trimming shortened V by 0 bases and J by 3 bases, and 8 bases separated the two germline ends. Germline values: CDR1 LNHNV, CDR2 YYDKDF (reference sequence). The CDR3 reads CATSRDQGKETQYF. The CDR3 bases are TGTGCCACCAGCAGAGATCAGGGGAAAGAGACCCAGTACTTC.

The chain has TRBV5-1 and TRBJ2-5, with 7 positions matching TRBD1. The CDR3 runs to 15 residues. The V and J ends lost 4 bases and 1 base, in that order; junction bases with no gene match: 7. Germline V gene sequence: CDR1 SGHRS, CDR2 YFSETQ. The CDR3 DNA reads as TGCGCCAGCAGCGATACACAGGGGTTCCAAGAGACCCAGTACTTC. It codes for CASSDTQGFQETQYF.

This clone was recorded many times. The chain joins TRBV5-4 to TRBJ1-1; D may be TRBD1 (6 bases). V lost 0 bases to trimming and J lost 12 bases, with 21 bases between them. This CDR3 is 15 amino acids long. Germline-derived CDR1 and CDR2 are SGHNT and YYREEE (reference sequence). CDR3 in DNA: TGTGCCAGCAGCTTGGCCGGAGTTAGCGGGGGCTCGACTTTCTTT. This encodes CASSLAGVSGGSTFF.